The next 31 T cell receptor beta chains were all read from a single sample in a study of blood T cell repertoires in COVID-19. Libraries were prepared by immunoSEQ multiplex PCR; TCRdb keeps only in-frame clonotypes and omits some of them. The data contain approximately 220,000 clones, 65% to 90% of them seen just once; the ten biggest clones take up 3% to 4%. What was sequenced was PBMCs or T cells enriched from blood (not recorded which). Every receptor here comes from a woman in her 40s with acute COVID-19.

The chain is built from TRBV20-1 and TRBJ2-4, with 7 bases matching TRBD1. Germline CDR1 is DFQATT and CDR2 is SNEGSKA (reference sequence). Losses at the gene ends were 6 bases for V and 9 bases for J; bases not matched to a gene: 5. CDR3 size: 11 residues. DNA for the CDR3: TGCAGTGCCGGACAGGAAGGCATTCAGTACTTC. It yields the protein CSAGQEGIQYF.

This sequence joins TRBV3-1 (or the pseudogene TRBV3-2) and TRBJ2-2, with D possibly TRBD1 on 6 matching bases. The CDR3 spans 16 residues. Germline V gene data show CDR1 as LGHDT and CDR2 as YNNKEL (reference sequence). The germline V and J ends were trimmed by 2 bases and 4 bases, with 14 bases remaining between them. CDR3 sequence reads: CASSQRQASGTGELFF. DNA for the CDR3: TGTGCCAGCAGCCAACGACAGGCGTCGGGCACCGGGGAGCTGTTTTTT.

The CDR3, as DNA: TGTGCCAGCAAGGTGCAGGACAGGGAACAAGCTTTCTTT. Amino acid sequence: CASKVQDREQAFF. The chain links TRBV5-4 to TRBJ1-1; 8 bases align to TRBD1. Trimming cost V 6 bases and J 9 bases; bases outside gene matches: 10. This CDR3 is 13 amino acids long. Germline V gene lookup returns CDR1 SGHNT and CDR2 YYREEE (reference sequence).

V is TRBV7-3 and J is TRBJ2-3; TRBD1 matches 7 bases. There are 14 residues in the CDR3. CDR1 is SGHTA, CDR2 FQGTGA, per germline. With V trimmed by 4 bases and J by 4 bases, 5 bases remained unmatched. The CDR3 protein is CASSSTGNADTQYF. The DNA for the CDR3 is TGTGCCAGCAGCTCGACAGGGAATGCAGATACGCAGTATTTT.

CDR3: CASSLQGREAFF. In DNA, the CDR3 is TGTGCCAGCAGCCTACAGGGTCGTGAAGCTTTCTTT. This rearrangement joins TRBV28 to TRBJ1-1; D may be TRBD1 (6 bases). Germline V gene data show CDR1 as MDHEN and CDR2 as SYDVKM. V dropped 6 bases and J dropped 7 bases, with 12 bases sitting between them. CDR3 length equals 12 residues.

This sequence joins TRBV6-1 and TRBJ1-2; D gene uncertain. Deletions cut 2 bases from V and 1 base from J, with 11 bases between. The CDR3 runs to 15 residues. Germline CDR1 and CDR2: MNHNS and SASEGT. CDR3 nucleotide sequence: TGTGCCAGCAGTGAACCAGGCAGCCTTAACTATGGCTACACCTTC. Protein sequence: CASSEPGSLNYGYTF.

This clone was seen just once. CDR3 in amino acids: CASSPKRDRPYEQYF. The CDR3 DNA sequence: TGTGCCAGCTCACCCAAACGGGACAGACCATACGAGCAGTACTTC. This rearrangement joins TRBV18 to TRBJ2-7; TRBD1 aligns across 7 bases. The CDR3 covers 15 residues. CDR1 and CDR2 (germline): KGHSH, LQKENI. Trimming cost V 3 bases and J 4 bases; bases outside gene matches: 9.

This rearrangement joins TRBV19 to TRBJ2-5; TRBD1 matches 11 bases. With 5 bases clipped from V and 2 bases from J, the junction kept 4 bases outside the gene matches. CDR3 size: 15 residues. CDR1 is LNHDA, CDR2 SQIVND, per germline (reference sequence). The CDR3 loop is CASSDRDRGQETQYF. As DNA, the CDR3 is TGTGCCAGTAGTGACCGGGACAGGGGGCAAGAGACCCAGTACTTC.

The CDR3 region is CASSLRTSESTDTQYF. DNA of the CDR3: TGTGCCAGCAGCCTTAGGACTAGCGAGAGCACAGATACGCAGTATTTT. The V gene is TRBV4-2, the J gene TRBJ2-3; TRBD2 agrees at 9 bases. CDR1 and CDR2 from the germline V gene are LGHNA and YNFKEQ. The CDR3 runs 16 residues. Trimming at V came to 4 bases and at J to 0 bases, leaving 5 bases not matched to a gene.

The V call is TRBV27, the J call TRBJ2-1; D may be TRBD1 (5 bases). The CDR3 has 13 residues. V was pared by 2 bases and J by 10 bases, with 12 bases between. The V gene's germline CDR1 is MNHEY and CDR2 SMNVEV (reference sequence). In DNA form, the CDR3 reads TGTGCCAGCAGTTTACCGAGCCACAGGGAGCAGTTCTTC. Its translation is CASSLPSHREQFF.

The rearrangement joins TRBV5-1 to TRBJ1-2; no clear D gene. The germline V gene has CDR1 SGHRS and CDR2 YFSETQ. V lost 0 bases, J lost 2 bases, and 14 bases lay in between. The length of the CDR3 is 16 residues. The CDR3 coding sequence is TGCGCCAGCAGCTTGGAATCGGGTCGGCACAACTATGGCTACACCTTC. Translated: CASSLESGRHNYGYTF.

In this sample, this clone turned up a few times. This sequence joins TRBV5-1 and TRBJ2-3; the D is unclear. This CDR3 region has 14 residues. CDR1 is SGHRS and CDR2 is YFSETQ in the germline V gene. V was pared by 6 bases and J by 0 bases, with 11 bases between. The CDR3, as DNA: TGCGCCAGCAAAACTACCTCTAGCACAGATACGCAGTATTTT. This gives the protein CASKTTSSTDTQYF.

The chain combines TRBV5-4 with TRBJ2-1, with 13 bases aligning to TRBD2. The length of the CDR3 is 19 residues. The V segment lost 2 bases and the J segment 2 bases; nucleotides outside the gene matches: 10. Germline loops: CDR1 SGHNT, CDR2 YYREEE (reference sequence). The CDR3 loop is CASSFAPGTSGRAYNEQFF. Written as DNA, the CDR3 is TGTGCCAGCAGCTTCGCCCCGGGAACTAGCGGGAGGGCCTACAATGAGCAGTTCTTC.

The genes are TRBV18 and TRBJ2-3; a possible D gene is TRBD1 (5 bases). Trimming cost V 2 bases and J 2 bases, with 11 bases left between them. From germline, CDR1 is KGHSH and CDR2 LQKENI. There are 15 residues in the CDR3. CDR3 region: CASSPTGGNTDTQYF. CDR3 coding DNA: TGTGCCAGCTCACCAACAGGCGGAAACACAGATACGCAGTATTTT.

The rearrangement uses TRBV9 and TRBJ2-5; TRBD2 might be the D (5 bases). V lost 0 bases, J lost 0 bases, and 12 bases lay in between. CDR3 size: 16 residues. CDR1 is SGDLS, CDR2 YYNGEE, per germline. Here the CDR3 DNA reads TGTGCCAGCAGCGTAGGAGGTAGCGCCCACCAAGAGACCCAGTACTTC. This gives the protein CASSVGGSAHQETQYF.

This sequence joins TRBV7-2 and TRBJ2-1, with 7 bases matching TRBD1. The V gene's germline CDR1 is SGHTA and CDR2 FQGNSA. The CDR3 is made up of 14 amino acids. The trim removed 1 base at V and 7 bases at J, leaving 4 bases unmatched. The CDR3 loop is CASSLGQGHNEQFF. CDR3 DNA: TGTGCCAGCAGCTTAGGACAGGGTCATAATGAGCAGTTCTTC.

V usage is TRBV30 and J usage is TRBJ1-5, with 7 bases matching TRBD1. Germline V lookup: CDR1 GTSNPN, CDR2 SVGIG (reference sequence). V lost 5 bases to trimming and J lost 6 bases; unmatched junction nucleotides: 7. The CDR3 runs 13 residues. The CDR3 DNA follows: TGTGCCTGGCGCAGGGGGGTCGGTCAGCCCCAGCATTTT. Protein: CAWRRGVGQPQHF.

The V gene is TRBV18, the J gene TRBJ2-1, with 7 bases lining up with TRBD1. The CDR3 has 15 residues. Germline CDR1 is KGHSH and CDR2 is LQKENI. Trimming at V came to 3 bases and at J to 3 bases, leaving 5 bases not matched to a gene. The CDR3 reads CASSPKGGYYNEQFF. In nucleotides, the CDR3 is TGTGCCAGCTCACCGAAAGGGGGCTACTACAATGAGCAGTTCTTC.

The V and J genes are TRBV2 and TRBJ1-2; D call uncertain. V was trimmed by 6 bases and J by 4 bases, leaving 15 bases between them. This CDR3 is built from 14 residues. The germline V gene encodes CDR1 SNHLY and CDR2 FYNNEI. The DNA for the CDR3 is TGTGCCAGCAGGAACAGAGCTTCGCCCTATGGCTACACCTTC. It yields the protein CASRNRASPYGYTF.

The CDR3 nucleotides read TGTGCCAGCAGCTTAGCACGGTGGACTAGCGGGAGACGCGGTGATGAGCAGTTCTTC. Its protein product is CASSLARWTSGRRGDEQFF. The chain joins TRBV7-9 to TRBJ2-1; 13 bases match TRBD2. The CDR3 runs 19 residues. V shed 0 bases and J 8 bases; nucleotides not matched to a gene: 13. Germline V CDR1 and CDR2: SEHNR, FQNEAQ (reference sequence).

The V and J genes are TRBV7-3 and TRBJ1-5; 10 bases agree with TRBD1. V lost 6 bases to trimming and J lost 6 bases; unmatched junction nucleotides: 8. The CDR3 runs 15 residues. Germline values: CDR1 SGHTA, CDR2 FQGTGA. This CDR3 is CASSTDRGPVQPQHF. Written as DNA, the CDR3 is TGTGCCAGCAGTACCGACAGGGGGCCGGTTCAGCCCCAGCATTTT.

This chain connects TRBV7-8 to TRBJ2-1, with a possible D match to TRBD2 (6 bases). The germline V gene has CDR1 SGHVS and CDR2 FQNEAQ. The CDR3 totals 16 residues. Deletions cut 4 bases from V and 0 bases from J, with 13 bases between. The CDR3 spells CASSSGLTISYNEQFF. The CDR3 DNA reads TGTGCCAGCAGCTCGGGACTGACCATCTCCTACAATGAGCAGTTCTTC.

CDR3 sequence reads: CASSSGGTSGVFSYNEQFF. The DNA of the CDR3 is TGCGCCAGCAGCTCAGGGGGGACTAGCGGGGTCTTCTCCTACAATGAGCAGTTCTTC. The V and J genes are TRBV5-1 and TRBJ2-1, with 13 bases aligning to TRBD2. This CDR3 contains 19 residues. V was pared by 3 bases and J by 0 bases, with 9 bases of the junction left unmatched. Germline lookup yields CDR1 SGHRS and CDR2 YFSETQ.

V and J are TRBV21-1 and TRBJ2-1; TRBD2 is the table's D call, not checked against the DNA. TRBV21-1 is listed as a pseudogene. The CDR3 is made up of 15 amino acids. The chain's CDR3 is CASSNRSGSLNEQFF. The DNA for the CDR3 is TGTGCCAGCAGCAATAGAAGCGGGAGTTTGAATGAGCAGTTCTTC.

This rearrangement joins TRBV28 to TRBJ1-5, with TRBD1 as a possible D gene (6 bases). Trimming left V 11 bases short and J 0 bases short, with 23 bases between. Germline values: CDR1 MDHEN, CDR2 SYDVKM. The CDR3 sequence is 17 residues long. The CDR3 region is CASGLGQRIYSNQPQHF. CDR3 in DNA: TGTGCCTCAGGACTAGGACAGCGAATTTATAGCAATCAGCCCCAGCATTTT. Looking up the rest from reference TRBV28 and TRBJ1-5 gives the full variable domain: DVKVTQSSRYLVKRTGEKVFLECVQDMDHENMFWYRQDPGLGLRLIYFSYDVKMKEKGDIPEGYSVSREKKERFSLILESASTNQTSMYLCASGLGQRIYSNQPQHFGDGTRLSIL.

This sequence joins TRBV7-2 and TRBJ2-1; 7 nucleotides align to TRBD2. CDR3 length: 16 amino acids. Trimming at V came to 3 bases and at J to 6 bases, leaving 11 bases not matched to a gene. The germline gives CDR1 SGHTA, CDR2 FQGNSA. The CDR3 DNA sequence: TGTGCCAGCAGCTTCGTTTGGGGGGGAATTTCCAATGAGCAGTTCTTC. It specifies CASSFVWGGISNEQFF.

V and J are TRBV12-5 and TRBJ1-1; the D is unclear. CDR3 length equals 15 residues. In germline, CDR1 is LGHNT, CDR2 FRNRAP. V lost 3 bases, J lost 2 bases, and 13 bases lay in between. CDR3 DNA: TGTGCTAGTGGTTTCCCCGACGGCGGTAACACTGAAGCTTTCTTT. It specifies CASGFPDGGNTEAFF.

The CDR3 sequence: CASSLLAGNNEQFF. The DNA of the CDR3 is TGCGCCAGCAGCTTACTAGCGGGGAACAATGAGCAGTTCTTC. The rearrangement joins TRBV5-1 to TRBJ2-1, with 10 nucleotides matching TRBD2. Germline values: CDR1 SGHRS, CDR2 YFSETQ. V lost 2 bases and J lost 5; bases outside the gene matches: 1. The CDR3 covers 14 residues.

V gene TRBV3-1 (or the pseudogene TRBV3-2) combines with J gene TRBJ2-1, with D hard to call. Germline V gives CDR1 LGHDT, CDR2 YNNKEL (reference sequence). The CDR3 length is 14 residues. V was shortened by 0 bases and J by 5 bases, with 8 bases between the two germline ends. The CDR3 spells CASSQEGAHNEQFF. The CDR3 nucleotides read TGTGCCAGCAGCCAAGAAGGAGCGCACAATGAGCAGTTCTTC.

The chain links TRBV7-9 to TRBJ2-1; D is unclear. The V gene's germline CDR1 is SEHNR and CDR2 FQNEAQ (reference sequence). This CDR3 has 14 amino acids. Trimming shortened V by 1 base and J by 4 bases, and 8 bases separated the two germline ends. CDR3 amino acids: CASSLGQVYNEQFF. CDR3 coding DNA: TGTGCCAGCAGCTTAGGGCAGGTTTACAATGAGCAGTTCTTC.

This clone has only a few counts. The chain is built from TRBV6-5 and TRBJ1-6, with D possibly being TRBD1 (6 bases). Trimming pared 4 bases from V and 7 bases from J, leaving 14 bases between. Germline V lookup: CDR1 MNHEY, CDR2 SVGAGI. This CDR3 region has 15 residues. The CDR3 DNA follows: TGTGCCAGCAGTTCCGTGGGGGCCAGGAATTCACCCCTCCACTTT. It encodes CASSSVGARNSPLHF.